These 23 T cell receptor beta chains were sequenced from one sample in a study of technical replicates of blood from several donors. The data were produced by immunoSEQ multiplex PCR, yet TCRdb's version contains in-frame clones alone and is incomplete. Seen here are 73,000 or so clones, 90% to 95% observed once, and the top ten hold around 0.26%. The sequencing sample was made of T cells isolated from PBMCs. The receptors were sampled from a human donor in good health.

The chain recombines TRBV13 with TRBJ2-1; TRBD2 aligns across 11 bases. CDR3 length: 19 residues. Trimming removed 4 bases from V and 5 bases from J; junction bases left unmatched: 16. Per germline, CDR1 PRHDT and CDR2 FYEKMQ (reference sequence). The CDR3 spells CASSSLYDRGLAENNEQFF. The CDR3 DNA reads TGTGCCAGCAGCTCTCTGTATGATAGGGGACTAGCGGAAAACAATGAGCAGTTCTTC.

The rearrangement uses TRBV6-5 and TRBJ1-1, with 8 bases that match TRBD1. With 2 bases clipped from V and 2 bases from J, the junction kept 4 bases outside the gene matches. This CDR3 has 15 amino acids. Germline CDR1 is MNHEY and CDR2 is SVGAGI. CDR3 protein: CASSYTTGGNTEAFF. CDR3 in DNA: TGTGCCAGCAGTTACACTACAGGGGGTAACACTGAAGCTTTCTTT.

This clone was seen a few times. V usage is TRBV5-6 and J usage is TRBJ1-3; D is ambiguous. The CDR3 is 15 residues long. Germline V lookup: CDR1 SGHDT, CDR2 YYEEEE. V was trimmed by 4 bases and J by 5 bases, leaving 16 bases between them. The chain's CDR3 is CASSGGYLTRNTIYF. The CDR3 DNA is TGTGCCAGCAGCGGAGGGTATTTAACCCGAAACACCATATATTTT.

The J gene is TRBJ2-6, the V gene TRBV19; no firm D call. The CDR3 loop spans 16 amino acids. Trimming stripped 5 bases from V and 2 bases from J, with 13 bases between. The V gene's germline CDR1 is LNHDA and CDR2 SQIVND (reference sequence). For the CDR3, the DNA is TGTGCCAGTAGTCCGAGACAAGAACCTGGGGCCAACGTCCTGACTTTC. Its translation: CASSPRQEPGANVLTF. The full variable domain, in which reference TRBV19 and TRBJ2-6 provide the parts outside the CDR3, is DGGITQSPKYLFRKEGQNVTLSCEQNLNHDAMYWYRQDPGQGLRLIYYSQIVNDFQKGDIAEGYSVSREKKESFPLTVTSAQKNPTAFYLCASSPRQEPGANVLTFGAGSRLTVL.

The rearrangement joins TRBV19 to TRBJ2-5, with a possible D match to TRBD2 (5 bases). The CDR3 runs to 15 residues. Germline assignment: CDR1 LNHDA and CDR2 SQIVND (reference sequence). V gave up 7 bases and J gave up 5 bases, with 20 bases separating them. In DNA, the CDR3 is TGTGCCAGTACCCCCTCCGGGTCACGGAGGGAGACCCAGTACTTC. Translating gives CASTPSGSRRETQYF.

The J gene is TRBJ2-5, the V gene TRBV19, with TRBD2 matching over 11 bases. The germline gives CDR1 LNHDA, CDR2 SQIVND (reference sequence). With 4 bases clipped from V and 4 bases from J, the junction kept 5 bases outside the gene matches. The CDR3 is made up of 15 amino acids. The CDR3 bases are TGTGCCAGTAGTAGTTCTCTAGCGGGAGGAGAGACCCAGTACTTC. This gives the protein CASSSSLAGGETQYF.

The chain carries TRBV4-1 and TRBJ1-1; perhaps TRBD1 as D (5 bases). Deletions cut 4 bases from V and 4 bases from J, with 16 bases between. The CDR3 has 15 residues. CDR1 is MGHRA, CDR2 YSYEKL, per germline. The CDR3 DNA follows: TGCGCCAGCAGCCCTATGCGGGACCTCCCCACTGAAGCTTTCTTT. It codes for CASSPMRDLPTEAFF.

The V call is TRBV6-5, the J call TRBJ1-1; no firm D call. The CDR3 covers 14 residues. From germline, CDR1 is MNHEY and CDR2 SVGAGI. Trimming took off 2 bases at V and 1 base at J, with 8 bases between the two ends. CDR3 in DNA: TGTGCCAGCAGTTACACCCCGGGGAACACTGAAGCTTTCTTT. Protein: CASSYTPGNTEAFF.

The rearrangement joins TRBV30 to TRBJ2-1, with 13 bases identical to TRBD2. The V gene's germline CDR1 is GTSNPN and CDR2 SVGIG (reference sequence). This CDR3 has 16 residues. V lost 4 bases, J lost 5 bases, and 8 bases stayed unmatched. The CDR3 loop is CAWTSPGTSGNNEQFF. The CDR3 DNA follows: TGTGCCTGGACCAGCCCCGGGACTAGCGGGAACAATGAGCAGTTCTTC.

This chain connects TRBV9 to TRBJ2-7; TRBD1 matches 10 bases. The V segment lost 0 bases and the J segment 2 bases; nucleotides outside the gene matches: 5. This CDR3 contains 16 residues. CDR1 SGDLS and CDR2 YYNGEE come from the germline V gene. The CDR3 loop is CASSVGSGTGAYEQYF. The CDR3 DNA sequence: TGTGCCAGCAGCGTAGGAAGTGGGACAGGGGCCTACGAGCAGTACTTC.

The rearrangement links TRBV13 to TRBJ2-7; possibly TRBD1 for D (6 bases). Deletions cut 5 bases from V and 2 bases from J, with 16 bases between. CDR3 length: 15 amino acids. The germline V gene encodes CDR1 PRHDT and CDR2 FYEKMQ (reference sequence). CDR3 bases: TGTGCCAGCAGCCCCGTCCTCGGGACAACCTACGAGCAGTACTTC. It codes for CASSPVLGTTYEQYF.

V gene TRBV19 combines with J gene TRBJ2-7, with D possibly being TRBD2 (6 bases). V shed 4 bases and J shed 3 bases, with 7 bases lying between them. The CDR3 sequence is 12 residues long. CDR1 and CDR2 from the germline V gene are LNHDA and SQIVND (reference sequence). This CDR3 reads CASSTSDYEQYF. In nucleotides, the CDR3 is TGTGCCAGTAGTACTAGCGACTACGAGCAGTACTTC.

In its sample, this clone ranks as medium-sized (0.01 to 0.1%). V gene TRBV19 combines with J gene TRBJ1-5; D gene uncertain. Germline CDR1 reads LNHDA; CDR2 reads SQIVND (reference sequence). This CDR3 is 13 amino acids long. V gave up 5 bases and J gave up 6 bases, with 11 bases separating them. The CDR3 sequence: CASSQGLSQPQHF. CDR3 bases: TGTGCCAGTAGTCAAGGACTCAGTCAGCCCCAGCATTTT. Full variable domain (missing parts from reference TRBV19 and TRBJ1-5): DGGITQSPKYLFRKEGQNVTLSCEQNLNHDAMYWYRQDPGQGLRLIYYSQIVNDFQKGDIAEGYSVSREKKESFPLTVTSAQKNPTAFYLCASSQGLSQPQHFGDGTRLSIL.

The rearrangement joins TRBV2 to TRBJ1-1; D remains unclear. Germline CDR1 SNHLY, CDR2 FYNNEI. V was shortened by 3 bases and J by 7 bases, with 12 bases between the two germline ends. The CDR3 runs 13 residues. The CDR3 nucleotides are TGTGCCAGCAGTGATGATGGCGGCATTGAAGCTTTCTTT. Amino acids: CASSDDGGIEAFF.

This clone has a handful of counts. This sequence joins TRBV12-5 and TRBJ1-1; TRBD1 is a possible D gene (5 bases). The CDR3 has 13 amino acids. CDR1 LGHNT and CDR2 FRNRAP come from the germline V gene. V lost 7 bases to trimming and J lost 1 base, with 10 bases between them. The CDR3 nucleotides are TGTGCTAGTGACTATACAGGGAACACTGAAGCTTTCTTT. Protein product: CASDYTGNTEAFF.

The chain carries TRBV11-2 and TRBJ1-2; D unresolved. The CDR3 runs to 13 residues. Trimming pared 6 bases from V and 4 bases from J, leaving 12 bases between. CDR1 is SGHAT and CDR2 is FQNNGV in the germline V gene. The CDR3 protein is CASRAGSIYGYTF. The CDR3 coding sequence is TGTGCCAGCAGGGCGGGGTCGATCTATGGCTACACCTTC.

The CDR3 here is CASSLLIAGGQIQFF. The CDR3 bases are TGTGCCAGCAGCTTATTAATAGCGGGGGGCCAAATCCAGTTCTTC. This rearrangement joins TRBV7-8 to TRBJ2-1; 10 positions match TRBD2. V shed 2 bases and J 13 bases; nucleotides not matched to a gene: 11. The CDR3 covers 15 residues. CDR1 and CDR2 (germline): SGHVS, FQNEAQ.

The chain carries TRBV21-1 and TRBJ2-3; TRBD2 is the table's D call, not checked against the DNA. TRBV21-1 is shown as a pseudogene. The length of the CDR3 is 17 residues. The CDR3 sequence: CASSTASTSGKTDTQYF. The DNA of the CDR3 is TGTGCCAGCAGCACCGCTTCGACTAGCGGGAAGACAGATACGCAGTATTTT.

The V call is TRBV9, the J call TRBJ1-5; possibly TRBD1 for D (5 bases). The CDR3 runs to 18 residues. Germline V gene sequence: CDR1 SGDLS, CDR2 YYNGEE. Deletions cut 1 base from V and 0 bases from J, with 17 bases between. The CDR3 sequence: CASSVFIRQTHSNQPQHF. The DNA of the CDR3 is TGTGCCAGCAGCGTATTCATTCGACAGACTCATAGCAATCAGCCCCAGCATTTT.

The J gene is TRBJ2-2, the V gene TRBV5-1, with unresolved D. Germline lookup yields CDR1 SGHRS and CDR2 YFSETQ. The ends were cut back, 2 bases at V and 1 base at J, with 3 bases in the middle. This CDR3 is 13 amino acids long. The CDR3: CASSLQNTGELFF. DNA for the CDR3: TGCGCCAGCAGCTTACAGAACACCGGGGAGCTGTTTTTT. The whole variable domain, remainder taken from reference TRBV5-1 and TRBJ2-2, is KAGVTQTPRYLIKTRGQQVTLSCSPISGHRSVSWYQQTPGQGLQFLFEYFSETQRNKGNFPGRFSGRQFSNSRSEMNVSTLELGDSALYLCASSLQNTGELFFGEGSRLTVL.

This clone was seen more than once but under ten times. CDR3: CASSQTRGDGNTIYF. The CDR3 nucleotides read TGTGCCAGCAGCCAAACTCGGGGAGATGGAAACACCATATATTTT. The chain links TRBV7-9 to TRBJ1-3; D is unresolved. The CDR3 runs to 15 residues. Trimming cost V 5 bases and J 3 bases, with 14 bases left between them. CDR1 and CDR2 from the germline V gene are SEHNR and FQNEAQ (reference sequence).

The rearrangement joins TRBV7-9 to TRBJ2-7; 9 bases agree with TRBD1. With 5 bases clipped from V and 3 bases from J, the junction kept 8 bases outside the gene matches. This CDR3 has 15 residues. Germline V gene sequence: CDR1 SEHNR, CDR2 FQNEAQ (reference sequence). The CDR3 sequence is CASSRRGDRVYEQYF. The CDR3 nucleotides read TGTGCCAGCAGCCGGCGTGGGGACAGGGTCTACGAGCAGTACTTC.

The CDR3, as DNA: TGTGCCAGCAGCCCCCGCGGGACTAGCGTGGGTGAGCAGTTCTTC. As protein: CASSPRGTSVGEQFF. The chain uses TRBV7-9 and TRBJ2-1; 10 bases are shared with TRBD2. V shed 5 bases, J shed 9 bases, and the junction held 10 bases outside the gene matches. The CDR3 loop spans 15 amino acids. Per germline, CDR1 SEHNR and CDR2 FQNEAQ (reference sequence).